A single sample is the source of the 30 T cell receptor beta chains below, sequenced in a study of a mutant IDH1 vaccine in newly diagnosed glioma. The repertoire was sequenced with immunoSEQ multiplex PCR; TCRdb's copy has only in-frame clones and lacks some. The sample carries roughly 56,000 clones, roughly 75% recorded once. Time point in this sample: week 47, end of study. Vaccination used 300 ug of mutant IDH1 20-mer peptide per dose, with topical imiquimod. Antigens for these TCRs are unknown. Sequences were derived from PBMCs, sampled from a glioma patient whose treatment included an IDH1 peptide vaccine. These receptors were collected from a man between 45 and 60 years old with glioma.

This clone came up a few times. Here the CDR3 DNA reads TGTGCCATCAGAGGAGCCGGGACAGGGGGGGCCGGGGAGCTGTTTTTT. As protein: CAIRGAGTGGAGELFF. This chain connects TRBV10-3 to TRBJ2-2; 11 bases are shared with TRBD1. V was clipped by 6 bases and J by 6 bases; unmatched bases: 9. CDR3 length equals 16 residues. Germline CDR1 ENHRY, CDR2 SYGVKD.

The CDR3 loop is CASSLGADTDTQYF. CDR3 bases: TGTGCCAGCAGCTTAGGGGCAGACACAGATACGCAGTATTTT. The J gene is TRBJ2-3, the V gene TRBV7-2; D ambiguous. The ends were cut back, 1 base at V and 2 bases at J, with 7 bases in the middle. The CDR3 contains 14 residues. The germline V gene encodes CDR1 SGHTA and CDR2 FQGNSA.

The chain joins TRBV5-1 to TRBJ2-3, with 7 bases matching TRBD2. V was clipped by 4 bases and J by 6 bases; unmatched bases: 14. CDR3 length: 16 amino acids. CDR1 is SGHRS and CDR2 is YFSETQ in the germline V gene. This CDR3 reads CASSPLGGAQGDTQYF. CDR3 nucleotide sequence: TGCGCCAGCAGCCCCCTGGGAGGGGCCCAAGGGGATACGCAGTATTTT.

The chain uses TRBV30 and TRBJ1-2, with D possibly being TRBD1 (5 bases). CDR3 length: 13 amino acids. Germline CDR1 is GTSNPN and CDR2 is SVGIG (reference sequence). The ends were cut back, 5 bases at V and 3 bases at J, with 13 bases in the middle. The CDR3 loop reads CAWSRAGDYGYTF. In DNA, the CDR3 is TGTGCCTGGTCCAGGGCGGGGGACTATGGCTACACCTTC.

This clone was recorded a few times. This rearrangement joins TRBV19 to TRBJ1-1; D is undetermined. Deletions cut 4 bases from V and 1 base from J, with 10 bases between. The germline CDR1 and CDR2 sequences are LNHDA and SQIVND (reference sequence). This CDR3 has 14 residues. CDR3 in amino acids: CASSKAWGNTEAFF. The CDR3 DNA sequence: TGTGCCAGTAGTAAGGCTTGGGGGAACACTGAAGCTTTCTTT.

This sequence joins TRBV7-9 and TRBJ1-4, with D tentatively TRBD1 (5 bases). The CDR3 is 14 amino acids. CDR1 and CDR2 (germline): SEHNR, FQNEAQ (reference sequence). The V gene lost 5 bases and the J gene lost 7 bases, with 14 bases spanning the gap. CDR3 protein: CASSGATPGEKLFF. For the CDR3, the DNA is TGTGCCAGCAGCGGGGCCACCCCTGGTGAAAAACTGTTTTTT. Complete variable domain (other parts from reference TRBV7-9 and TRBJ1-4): DTGVSQNPRHKITKRGQNVTFRCDPISEHNRLYWYRQTLGQGPEFLTYFQNEAQLEKSRLLSDRFSAERPKGSFSTLEIQRTEQGDSAMYLCASSGATPGEKLFFGSGTQLSVL.

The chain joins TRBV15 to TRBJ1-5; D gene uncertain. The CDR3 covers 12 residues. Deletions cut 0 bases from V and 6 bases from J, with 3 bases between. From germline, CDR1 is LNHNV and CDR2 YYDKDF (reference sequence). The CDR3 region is CATSRETQPQHF. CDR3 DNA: TGTGCCACCAGCAGAGAAACTCAGCCCCAGCATTTT.

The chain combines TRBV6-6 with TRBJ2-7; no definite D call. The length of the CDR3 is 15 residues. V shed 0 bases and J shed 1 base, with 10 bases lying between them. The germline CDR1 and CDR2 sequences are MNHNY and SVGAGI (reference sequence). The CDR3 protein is CASSYSIPESYEQYF. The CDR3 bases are TGTGCCAGCAGTTACTCCATCCCCGAGTCCTACGAGCAGTACTTC.

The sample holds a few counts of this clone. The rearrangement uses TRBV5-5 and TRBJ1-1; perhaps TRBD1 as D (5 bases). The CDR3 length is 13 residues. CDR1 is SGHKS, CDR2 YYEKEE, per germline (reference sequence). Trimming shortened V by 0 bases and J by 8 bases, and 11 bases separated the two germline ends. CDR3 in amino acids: CASSLEGRREAFF. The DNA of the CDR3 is TGTGCCAGCAGCTTGGAGGGGCGTCGGGAAGCTTTCTTT.

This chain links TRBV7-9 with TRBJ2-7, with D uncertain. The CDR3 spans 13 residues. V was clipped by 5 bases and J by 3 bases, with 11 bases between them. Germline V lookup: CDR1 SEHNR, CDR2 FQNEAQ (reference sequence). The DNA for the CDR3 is TGTGCCAGCAGCCCCTTAAGGGACTACGAGCAGTACTTC. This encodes CASSPLRDYEQYF.

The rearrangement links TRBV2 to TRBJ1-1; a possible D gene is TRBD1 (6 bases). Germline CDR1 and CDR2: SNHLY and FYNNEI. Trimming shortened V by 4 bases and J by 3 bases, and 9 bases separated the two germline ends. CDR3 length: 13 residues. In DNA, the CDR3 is TGTGCCAGCAGTGTGGACAGCTACACTGAAGCTTTCTTT. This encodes CASSVDSYTEAFF.

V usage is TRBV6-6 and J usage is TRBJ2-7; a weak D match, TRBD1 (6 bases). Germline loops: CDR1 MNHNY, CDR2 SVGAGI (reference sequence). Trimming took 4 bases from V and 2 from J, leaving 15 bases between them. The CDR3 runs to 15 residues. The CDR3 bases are TGTGCCAGCAGTTCTCTCCAGGGGAATCCCTACGAGCAGTACTTC. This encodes CASSSLQGNPYEQYF.

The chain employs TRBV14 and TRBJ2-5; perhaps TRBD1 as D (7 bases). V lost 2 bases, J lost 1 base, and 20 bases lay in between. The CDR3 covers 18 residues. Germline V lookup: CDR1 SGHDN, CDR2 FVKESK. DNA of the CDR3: TGTGCCAGCAGCCAACTACCAGGGGGGCGACCGTCCCAAGAGACCCAGTACTTC. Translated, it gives CASSQLPGGRPSQETQYF.

The CDR3, as DNA: TGTGCCAGCAGCGTAGGACAATGGCGGGGGGGGCCAAAAGATACGCAGTATTTT. This translates into CASSVGQWRGGPKDTQYF. The chain recombines TRBV9 with TRBJ2-3; 9 bases map to TRBD2. CDR3 size: 18 residues. V lost 0 bases and J lost 5; bases outside the gene matches: 13. Per germline, CDR1 SGDLS and CDR2 YYNGEE.

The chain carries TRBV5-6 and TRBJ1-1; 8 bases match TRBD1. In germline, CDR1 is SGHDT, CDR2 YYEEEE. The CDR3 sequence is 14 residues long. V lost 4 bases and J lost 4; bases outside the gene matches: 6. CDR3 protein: CASSLGQGTTEAFF. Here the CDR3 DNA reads TGTGCCAGCAGCCTAGGACAGGGAACCACTGAAGCTTTCTTT. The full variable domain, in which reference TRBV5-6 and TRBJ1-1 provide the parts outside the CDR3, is DAGVTQSPTHLIKTRGQQVTLRCSPKSGHDTVSWYQQALGQGPQFIFQYYEEEERQRGNFPDRFSGHQFPNYSSELNVNALLLGDSALYLCASSLGQGTTEAFFGQGTRLTVV.

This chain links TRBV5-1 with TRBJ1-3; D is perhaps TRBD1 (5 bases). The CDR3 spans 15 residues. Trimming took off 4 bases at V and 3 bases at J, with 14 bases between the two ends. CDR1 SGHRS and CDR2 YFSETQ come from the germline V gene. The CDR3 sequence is CASSGEQGGGNTIYF. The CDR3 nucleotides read TGCGCCAGCAGCGGCGAGCAGGGAGGTGGAAACACCATATATTTT. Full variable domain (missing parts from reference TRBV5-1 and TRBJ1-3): KAGVTQTPRYLIKTRGQQVTLSCSPISGHRSVSWYQQTPGQGLQFLFEYFSETQRNKGNFPGRFSGRQFSNSRSEMNVSTLELGDSALYLCASSGEQGGGNTIYFGEGSWLTVV.

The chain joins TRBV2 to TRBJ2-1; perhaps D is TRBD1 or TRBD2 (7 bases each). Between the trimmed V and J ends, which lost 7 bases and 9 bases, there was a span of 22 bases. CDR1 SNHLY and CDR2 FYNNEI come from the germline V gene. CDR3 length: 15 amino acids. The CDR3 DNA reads TGTGCCAGCATGATCCAGGGGGGGACCTTAGGTGAGCAGTTCTTC. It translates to CASMIQGGTLGEQFF.

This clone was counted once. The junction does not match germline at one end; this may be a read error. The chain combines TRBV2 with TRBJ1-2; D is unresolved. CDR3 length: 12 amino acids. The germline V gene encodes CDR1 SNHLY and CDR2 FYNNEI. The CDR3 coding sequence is TGTGCCAGCAGTGAAACTAAGTATGGCTACACCTTC. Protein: CASSETKYGYTF.

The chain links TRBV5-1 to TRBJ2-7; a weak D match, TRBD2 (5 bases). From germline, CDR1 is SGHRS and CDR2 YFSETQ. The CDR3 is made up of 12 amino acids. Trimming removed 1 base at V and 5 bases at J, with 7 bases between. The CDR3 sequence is CASSLSGNEQYF. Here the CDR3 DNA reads TGCGCCAGCAGCTTGTCGGGGAACGAGCAGTACTTC.

The chain's CDR3 is CASSVVGYHEQYF. CDR3 sequence (DNA): TGTGCCAGCAGCGTGGTGGGGTACCACGAGCAGTACTTC. The rearrangement links TRBV7-9 to TRBJ2-7; D is unresolved. Germline loops: CDR1 SEHNR, CDR2 FQNEAQ (reference sequence). This CDR3 comprises 13 residues. V lost 5 bases, J lost 5 bases, and 13 bases lay in between.

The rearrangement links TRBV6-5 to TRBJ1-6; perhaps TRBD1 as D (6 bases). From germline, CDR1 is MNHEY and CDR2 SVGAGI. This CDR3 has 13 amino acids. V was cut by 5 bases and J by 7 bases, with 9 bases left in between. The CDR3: CASSTQGNSPLHF. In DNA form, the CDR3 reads TGTGCCAGCAGTACCCAGGGGAATTCACCCCTCCACTTT.

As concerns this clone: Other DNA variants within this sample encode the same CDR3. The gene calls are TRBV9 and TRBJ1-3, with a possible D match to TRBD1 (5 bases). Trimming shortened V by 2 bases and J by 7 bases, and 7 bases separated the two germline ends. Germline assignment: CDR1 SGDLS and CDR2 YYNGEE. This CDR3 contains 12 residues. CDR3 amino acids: CASSVGGNTIYF. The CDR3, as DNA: TGTGCCAGCAGCGTCGGGGGGAACACCATATATTTT.

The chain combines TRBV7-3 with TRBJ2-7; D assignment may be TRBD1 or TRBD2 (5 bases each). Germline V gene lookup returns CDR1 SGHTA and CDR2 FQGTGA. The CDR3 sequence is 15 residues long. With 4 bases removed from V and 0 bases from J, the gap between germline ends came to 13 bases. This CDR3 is CASSSPGRISYEQYF. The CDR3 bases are TGTGCCAGCAGCTCGCCGGGACGGATCTCCTACGAGCAGTACTTC.

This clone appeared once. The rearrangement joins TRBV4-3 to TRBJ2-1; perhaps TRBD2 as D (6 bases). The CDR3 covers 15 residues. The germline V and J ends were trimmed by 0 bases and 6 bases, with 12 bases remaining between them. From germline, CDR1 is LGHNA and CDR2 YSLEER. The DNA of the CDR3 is TGCGCCAGCAGCCAAGATCGTCCAGCGGGCAATGAGCAGTTCTTC. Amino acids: CASSQDRPAGNEQFF.

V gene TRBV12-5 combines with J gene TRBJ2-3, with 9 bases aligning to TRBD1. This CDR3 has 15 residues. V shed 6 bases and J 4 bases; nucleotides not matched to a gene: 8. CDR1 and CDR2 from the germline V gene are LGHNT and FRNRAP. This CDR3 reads CASGDPDRGSDTQYF. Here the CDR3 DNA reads TGTGCTAGTGGGGATCCGGACAGGGGCTCAGATACGCAGTATTTT.

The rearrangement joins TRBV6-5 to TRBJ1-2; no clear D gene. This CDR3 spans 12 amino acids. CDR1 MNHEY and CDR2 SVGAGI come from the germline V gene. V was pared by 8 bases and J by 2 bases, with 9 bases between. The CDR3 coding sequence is TGTGCCAGCCGTAGGCAGAACTATGGCTACACCTTC. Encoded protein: CASRRQNYGYTF.

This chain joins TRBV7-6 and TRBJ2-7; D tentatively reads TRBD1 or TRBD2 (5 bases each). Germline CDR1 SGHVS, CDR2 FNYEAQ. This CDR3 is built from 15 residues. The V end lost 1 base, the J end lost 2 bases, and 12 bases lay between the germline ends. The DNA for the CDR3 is TGTGCCAGCAGCTTAGGGGACGGAATGACCTACGAGCAGTACTTC. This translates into CASSLGDGMTYEQYF.

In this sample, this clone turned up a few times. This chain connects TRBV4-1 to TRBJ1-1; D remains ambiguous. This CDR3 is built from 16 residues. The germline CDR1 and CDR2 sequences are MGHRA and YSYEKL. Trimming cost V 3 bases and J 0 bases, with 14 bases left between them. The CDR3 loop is CASSQVNSAMNTEAFF. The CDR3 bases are TGCGCCAGCAGCCAGGTTAATAGTGCAATGAACACTGAAGCTTTCTTT.

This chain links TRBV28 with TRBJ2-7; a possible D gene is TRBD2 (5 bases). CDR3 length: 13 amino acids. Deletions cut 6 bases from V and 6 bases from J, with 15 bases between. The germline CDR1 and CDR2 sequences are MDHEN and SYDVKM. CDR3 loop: CASSQTRLGEQYF. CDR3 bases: TGTGCCAGCAGCCAAACTAGACTCGGCGAGCAGTACTTC.

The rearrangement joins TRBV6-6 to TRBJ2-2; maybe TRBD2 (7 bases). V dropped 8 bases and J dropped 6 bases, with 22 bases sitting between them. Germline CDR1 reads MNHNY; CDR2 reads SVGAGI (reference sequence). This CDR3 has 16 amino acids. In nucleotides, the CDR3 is TGTGCCAGCTCCCTTCAAAGGGGGGGGTCTTCCGGGGAGCTGTTTTTT. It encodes CASSLQRGGSSGELFF.